This paragraph covers one T cell receptor (beta chain) sequence. Authors' processing steps: Amplification with reference gene primers provided the estimates of nucleated cell counts. Libraries were prepared by immunoSEQ multiplex PCR; TCRdb keeps only in-frame clonotypes and omits some of them. That table gives V, J and clone size, and the DNA gave D and trimming. This table has 150,000 to 200,000 clones, over 75% appearing once. Cohort placement rested on clinical history that participants reported themselves. This sample is part of a study of blood T cell repertoires in COVID-19. Study summary: PBMCs, B-cell-depleted T cells, or T cells were the source of the cDNA or gDNA that made up the material.

V lost 5 bases to trimming and J lost 6 bases, with 16 bases between them. The CDR3 totals 14 residues. CDR1 and CDR2 (germline): PRHDT, FYEKMQ (reference sequence). The source material was PBMCs or T cells enriched from blood (not recorded which). The chain is built from TRBV13 and TRBJ1-2; D is perhaps TRBD1 (6 bases). This TCR came from a woman aged 50 to 60 who had recovered from COVID-19. The CDR3, as DNA: TGTGCCAGCAGCCAAGTGGGAACAGGGAATGGCTACACCTTC. It specifies CASSQVGTGNGYTF.